Following are 32 T cell receptor beta chains from one sample sequenced in a study of T cell responses to AZD1222 COVID-19 vaccine. Some clones are missing from TCRdb's copy, which holds only in-frame ones; the method was immunoSEQ multiplex PCR. The sample has 95,000 to 110,000 clones, around 90% seen once. This sample comprised peripheral blood, obtained on day 0 of AZD1222 vaccination. Receptors were obtained from an adult in good health.

The genes are TRBV28 and TRBJ1-5; D gene uncertain. The ends were cut back, 2 bases at V and 6 bases at J, with 5 bases in the middle. The germline V gene encodes CDR1 MDHEN and CDR2 SYDVKM. CDR3 length: 12 residues. CDR3 nucleotide sequence: TGTGCCAGCAGTTTACCAGGTCAGCCCCAGCATTTT. It is translated as CASSLPGQPQHF.

The chain links TRBV29-1 to TRBJ1-2; D call uncertain. This CDR3 contains 15 residues. Germline assignment: CDR1 SQVTM and CDR2 ANQGSEA. Trimming left V 7 bases short and J 0 bases short, with 18 bases between. In DNA, the CDR3 is TGCAGCGCCCCATCGTCGGGGTTCACTAACTATGGCTACACCTTC. Amino acid sequence: CSAPSSGFTNYGYTF.

This chain connects TRBV7-6 to TRBJ2-2, with D perhaps TRBD1 or TRBD2 (6 bases each). The CDR3 runs to 15 residues. The V end lost 5 bases, the J end lost 3 bases, and 13 bases lay between the germline ends. In germline, CDR1 is SGHVS, CDR2 FNYEAQ. As DNA, the CDR3 is TGTGCCAGCAGCCTTCGGGGGCTCTACACCGGGGAGCTGTTTTTT. Translating it yields CASSLRGLYTGELFF.

The CDR3 here is CASSTRQAGNTIYF. In DNA, the CDR3 is TGTGCCAGCAGTACGCGACAGGCTGGAAACACCATATATTTT. The chain couples TRBV6-5 to TRBJ1-3, with a tentative D call TRBD1 (6 bases). The V gene's germline CDR1 is MNHEY and CDR2 SVGAGI. Trimming stripped 5 bases from V and 2 bases from J, with 10 bases between. This CDR3 has 14 residues.

This clone has only a few counts. CDR3 in DNA: TGCGCCAGCAGCCAAGCGTGGCCGGGCGGCGAGCAGTACTTC. Amino acids: CASSQAWPGGEQYF. The rearrangement links TRBV4-1 to TRBJ2-7; D is unclear. Germline V gene lookup returns CDR1 MGHRA and CDR2 YSYEKL. The CDR3 runs to 14 residues. V was pared by 1 base and J by 6 bases, with 13 bases between.

This chain connects TRBV25-1 to TRBJ1-3; TRBD1 is a possible D gene (5 bases). The V gene lost 4 bases and the J gene lost 4 bases, with 11 bases spanning the gap. Germline V gene sequence: CDR1 MGHDK, CDR2 SYGVNS. The CDR3 loop spans 14 amino acids. The CDR3 DNA is TGTGCCAGCAGTGGGGGACTGGGAGGAAACACCATATATTTT. This gives the protein CASSGGLGGNTIYF.

The J gene is TRBJ1-1, the V gene TRBV19; D gene ambiguous. Germline assignment: CDR1 LNHDA and CDR2 SQIVND (reference sequence). The V end lost 1 base, the J end lost 3 bases, and 6 bases lay between the germline ends. The CDR3 consists of 13 residues. Written as DNA, the CDR3 is TGTGCCAGTAGTATAGCCGAGTACACTGAAGCTTTCTTT. It translates to CASSIAEYTEAFF.

V is TRBV4-3 and J is TRBJ2-3; D possibly matches TRBD1 or TRBD2 (5 bases each). V gave up 0 bases and J gave up 0 bases, with 13 bases separating them. This CDR3 is 17 amino acids long. Germline CDR1 and CDR2: LGHNA and YSLEER. The CDR3 coding sequence is TGCGCCAGCAGCCAAGATGGGGACCTACGTAGCACAGATACGCAGTATTTT. Translation gives CASSQDGDLRSTDTQYF.

This chain uses TRBV5-4 with TRBJ1-6, with TRBD1 matching 7 bases. Per germline, CDR1 SGHNT and CDR2 YYREEE (reference sequence). V shed 4 bases, J shed 7 bases, and the junction held 8 bases outside the gene matches. The CDR3 is 15 amino acids. This CDR3 reads CASSHRDSINSPLHF. The CDR3 DNA reads TGTGCCAGCAGCCACCGGGACAGCATAAATTCACCCCTCCACTTT.

The chain joins TRBV29-1 to TRBJ2-1; no clear D gene. This CDR3 is built from 10 residues. Trimming pared 3 bases from V and 9 bases from J, leaving 6 bases between. Germline CDR1 and CDR2: SQVTM and ANQGSEA. CDR3 in DNA: TGCAGCGTTGATCGGAGTGAGCAGTTCTTC. This encodes CSVDRSEQFF.

Here the CDR3 reads CASSEEGNGANVLTF. CDR3 nucleotides: TGCGCCAGCAGTGAAGAGGGGAACGGGGCCAACGTCCTGACTTTC. The chain links TRBV10-2 to TRBJ2-6; D is possibly TRBD1 or TRBD2 (5 bases each). V lost 3 bases, J lost 4 bases, and 10 bases lay in between. The CDR3 has 15 amino acids. Germline loops: CDR1 WSHSY, CDR2 SAAADI.

The gene calls are TRBV7-8 and TRBJ1-6; D perhaps matches TRBD1 (5 bases). V was cut by 1 base and J by 0 bases, with 16 bases left in between. CDR3 length: 19 amino acids. In germline, CDR1 is SGHVS, CDR2 FQNEAQ. The CDR3 here is CASSLEGVAVGSYNSPLHF. The CDR3 DNA follows: TGTGCCAGCAGCTTAGAAGGGGTGGCCGTGGGCTCCTATAATTCACCCCTCCACTTT.

In its sample, this clone was seen a few times. The chain employs TRBV4-1 and TRBJ2-3; D is unclear. V shed 4 bases and J shed 1 base, with 15 bases lying between them. Per the germline V gene, CDR1 is MGHRA and CDR2 is YSYEKL. CDR3 size: 16 residues. The CDR3 DNA reads as TGCGCCAGCAGCCCTGGCCCTTTCGATGGCACAGATACGCAGTATTTT. Its translation is CASSPGPFDGTDTQYF.

This chain links TRBV5-3 with TRBJ2-5; D might be TRBD1 (6 bases). TRBV5-3 is recorded as an ORF, its role being uncertain. With 4 bases removed from V and 3 bases from J, the gap between germline ends came to 16 bases. The CDR3 covers 15 residues. The CDR3 is CARSPFWGPKETQYF. The DNA of the CDR3 is TGTGCCAGAAGCCCGTTTTGGGGGCCGAAAGAGACCCAGTACTTC.

The chain recombines TRBV13 with TRBJ2-1; maybe TRBD1 (6 bases). CDR3 length: 17 amino acids. The ends were cut back, 0 bases at V and 2 bases at J, with 14 bases in the middle. Germline-derived CDR1 and CDR2 are PRHDT and FYEKMQ (reference sequence). The DNA for the CDR3 is TGTGCCAGCAGCTTAGGTTGGGGACAACCGGCCTACAATGAGCAGTTCTTC. Translating it yields CASSLGWGQPAYNEQFF.

The V and J genes are TRBV7-2 and TRBJ2-5; 7 bases map to TRBD2. V was clipped by 3 bases and J by 0 bases; unmatched bases: 7. This CDR3 region has 16 residues. Germline loops: CDR1 SGHTA, CDR2 FQGNSA. In DNA, the CDR3 is TGTGCCAGCAGCTTCAACGGGGGGTCCCACCAAGAGACCCAGTACTTC. It codes for CASSFNGGSHQETQYF.

The J gene is TRBJ1-2, the V gene TRBV10-3, with 8 bases identical to TRBD1. The CDR3 is made up of 16 amino acids. Looked up from germline, CDR1 is ENHRY and CDR2 is SYGVKD. V dropped 3 bases and J dropped 3; count of bases not matched to a gene: 9. CDR3 amino acids: CAISERSQGDYYGYTF. In DNA form, the CDR3 reads TGTGCCATCAGTGAAAGGTCACAGGGGGACTACTATGGCTACACCTTC.

This sequence joins TRBV6-2 or TRBV6-3 and TRBJ1-5; unclear D gene. The CDR3 is 12 amino acids. V shed 0 bases and J shed 6 bases, with 3 bases lying between them. The germline gives CDR1 MNHEY, CDR2 SVGEGT. The CDR3 sequence: CASSYSFQPQHF. In DNA, the CDR3 is TGTGCCAGCAGTTACTCGTTTCAGCCCCAGCATTTT.

The J gene is TRBJ2-7, the V gene TRBV7-2; D is perhaps TRBD2 (7 bases). V gave up 6 bases and J gave up 2 bases, with 11 bases separating them. There are 13 residues in the CDR3. Germline V lookup: CDR1 SGHTA, CDR2 FQGNSA. CDR3 DNA: TGTGCCAGCAGACAGGGAGGGACCTACGAGCAGTACTTC. This encodes CASRQGGTYEQYF.

V usage is TRBV29-1 and J usage is TRBJ1-1; 8 nucleotides match TRBD1. The trim removed 6 bases at V and 8 bases at J, leaving 14 bases unmatched. Germline V lookup: CDR1 SQVTM, CDR2 ANQGSEA. The CDR3 has 14 amino acids. This chain's CDR3 is CSVEITGGRPEAFF. CDR3 bases: TGCAGCGTCGAAATCACAGGGGGTAGACCGGAAGCTTTCTTT.

V is TRBV2 and J is TRBJ2-2, with unresolved D. The germline V and J ends were trimmed by 5 bases and 6 bases, with 4 bases remaining between them. CDR1 is SNHLY and CDR2 is FYNNEI in the germline V gene. This CDR3 contains 11 residues. The CDR3 DNA reads TGTGCCAGCAGTCTGTCCGGGGAGCTGTTTTTT. This gives the protein CASSLSGELFF.

On this clone: At the DNA level, this CDR3 is encoded by other sequences in the same sample as well. This chain uses TRBV7-9 with TRBJ1-3; D is unclear. Trimming removed 1 base from V and 2 bases from J, with 3 bases in between. Germline V gene data show CDR1 as SEHNR and CDR2 as FQNEAQ (reference sequence). CDR3 length: 13 residues. For the CDR3, the DNA is TGTGCCAGCAGCTTAGGCGCTGGAAACACCATATATTTT. This encodes CASSLGAGNTIYF.

This rearrangement joins TRBV9 to TRBJ2-4; a weak D match, TRBD1 (6 bases). Trimming took 0 bases from V and 8 from J, leaving 15 bases between them. There are 15 residues in the CDR3. Germline V gives CDR1 SGDLS, CDR2 YYNGEE. CDR3 nucleotide sequence: TGTGCCAGCAGCGTAGCAGGGGCACGGGAAGACATTCAGTACTTC. Protein sequence: CASSVAGAREDIQYF.

The table lists this clone with a few counts. V and J are TRBV24-1 and TRBJ1-2; 9 bases fit TRBD1. CDR1 KGHDR and CDR2 SFDVKD come from the germline V gene. V was pared by 3 bases and J by 2 bases, with 9 bases of the junction left unmatched. This CDR3 is built from 17 residues. The CDR3 nucleotides read TGTGCCACCAGTGATCGTCCCGGGACAGGGATGAACTATGGCTACACCTTC. Amino acids: CATSDRPGTGMNYGYTF.

V is TRBV4-2 and J is TRBJ2-7; 11 nucleotides agree with TRBD2. CDR1 LGHNA and CDR2 YNFKEQ come from the germline V gene. The CDR3 is 20 amino acids. After removal of 1 base from V and 0 bases from J, the junction contained 14 bases not matched to a gene. CDR3 region: CASSQVSRLAGGRSSYEQYF. In DNA, the CDR3 is TGTGCCAGCAGCCAAGTTTCCCGCCTAGCGGGGGGCCGAAGCTCCTACGAGCAGTACTTC.

This clone was counted a single time. V usage is TRBV27 and J usage is TRBJ2-7, with D uncertain. Germline V lookup: CDR1 MNHEY, CDR2 SMNVEV (reference sequence). V shed 6 bases and J shed 2 bases, with 11 bases lying between them. The CDR3 has 13 amino acids. The CDR3 bases are TGTGCCAGCAGCCCATGGGGAACCTACGAGCAGTACTTC. This translates into CASSPWGTYEQYF.

The chain combines TRBV29-1 with TRBJ1-1; perhaps TRBD1 as D (6 bases). Germline CDR1 is SQVTM and CDR2 is ANQGSEA. The CDR3 has 12 amino acids. V was pared by 7 bases and J by 0 bases, with 9 bases between. The CDR3 here is CSGGHLNTEAFF. CDR3 sequence (DNA): TGCAGCGGGGGACATTTGAACACTGAAGCTTTCTTT.

About this clone: The junction and the germline gene differ at one end; a read error may be behind it. This rearrangement joins TRBV7-7 to TRBJ2-3; D not certain. This CDR3 comprises 13 residues. Germline CDR1 reads SSHAT; CDR2 reads FNYEAQ (reference sequence). DNA of the CDR3: TGTGCTAGCAGCTTGGGCTTCGGAGATACGCAGTATTTT. Translated, it gives CASSLGFGDTQYF.

CDR3 bases: TGTGCCAGCAGCCCGCAGGGGGGCTCTGGAAACACCATATATTTT. Translation: CASSPQGGSGNTIYF. This chain connects TRBV7-3 to TRBJ1-3; 7 bases fit TRBD1. The germline V gene encodes CDR1 SGHTA and CDR2 FQGTGA. V shed 5 bases, J shed 0 bases, and the junction held 4 bases outside the gene matches. CDR3 length: 15 amino acids. The entire variable domain, with the rest obtained from reference TRBV7-3 and TRBJ1-3, is as follows: GAGVSQTPSNKVTEKGKYVELRCDPISGHTALYWYRQSLGQGPEFLIYFQGTGAADDSGLPNDRFFAVRPEGSVSTLKIQRTERGDSAVYLCASSPQGGSGNTIYFGEGSWLTVV.

V gene TRBV10-1 combines with J gene TRBJ1-5; 7 bases are shared with TRBD1. The CDR3 contains 17 residues. CDR1 WNHNN and CDR2 SYGVQD come from the germline V gene (reference sequence). V was pared by 8 bases and J by 5 bases, with 18 bases of the junction left unmatched. In DNA, the CDR3 is TGCGCCAGCCCGGATGGGAAGGGGGCCCAGCGCGATCAGCCCCAGCATTTT. Its translation: CASPDGKGAQRDQPQHF.

V usage is TRBV11-2 and J usage is TRBJ1-1, with no clear D. CDR1 SGHAT and CDR2 FQNNGV come from the germline V gene. The V end was cut by 4 bases, the J end by 4 bases, with 19 bases between. The CDR3 consists of 16 residues. CDR3 loop: CASSSRYREESTEAFF. The CDR3, as DNA: TGTGCCAGCAGCTCACGCTACCGGGAAGAGAGCACTGAAGCTTTCTTT.

This sequence joins TRBV19 and TRBJ1-5; D is perhaps TRBD1 (6 bases). The V gene's germline CDR1 is LNHDA and CDR2 SQIVND (reference sequence). The V gene lost 10 bases and the J gene lost 0 bases, with 13 bases spanning the gap. This CDR3 comprises 14 residues. The CDR3 nucleotides read TGTGCCACTCGGACAGATCTTAGCAATCAGCCCCAGCATTTT. This gives the protein CATRTDLSNQPQHF.